This TCR beta chain was sequenced during a study of CD8 T cells in ankylosing spondylitis. Overall study results and limits: Earlier work had already found some motif variants in reactive arthritis synovial fluid and blood. One TCR beta motif, made up of roughly 8 highly homologous variants, appeared characteristic of ankylosing spondylitis blood. CD8+ by phenotype, disease-linked clones were relatively rare in peripheral blood. Reportedly, disease-linked clones are significantly enriched in ankylosing spondylitis patients' matched synovial fluid.

Germline V gives CDR1 SGHRS, CDR2 YFSETQ. The CDR3 length is 13 residues. V dropped 4 bases and J dropped 3; count of bases not matched to a gene: 4. From the 5' RACE reads, TCRdb called clonotypes with MiXCR, one entry per CDR3 protein. The sample lists fewer than 550,000 distinct CDR3 sequences; roughly 5.3% were seen once. Many counts were recorded for this clonotype. Its antigen is not identified. V usage is TRBV5-1 and J usage is TRBJ2-7, with 7 bases matching TRBD1. Sequenced input: blood, either unsorted or a sorted T cell fraction (not recorded which). This receptor was obtained from a male donor with ankylosing spondylitis. DNA of the CDR3: TGCGCCAGCAGCCCTGGGACAGTCTACGAGCAGTACTTC. Amino acid sequence: CASSPGTVYEQYF.